Sequencing of this T cell receptor (beta chain) was carried out in a study of technical replicates of blood from a few donors. Per the germline V gene, CDR1 is SGHRS and CDR2 is YFSETQ. Trimming shortened V by 1 base and J by 4 bases, and 12 bases separated the two germline ends. There are 14 residues in the CDR3. TCRdb's table, derived via immunoSEQ multiplex PCR, lists solely in-frame clones and lacks some. The sample has under 80,000 clones, around 97% seen once. The V gene is TRBV5-1, the J gene TRBJ2-7; no clear D gene. Sequencing was performed on T cells isolated from PBMCs. The sequence was obtained from a human donor in good health. CDR3 nucleotide sequence: TGCGCCAGCAGCTTGTTGGCAGTCCCGTACGAGCAGTACTTC. Translated, it gives CASSLLAVPYEQYF.